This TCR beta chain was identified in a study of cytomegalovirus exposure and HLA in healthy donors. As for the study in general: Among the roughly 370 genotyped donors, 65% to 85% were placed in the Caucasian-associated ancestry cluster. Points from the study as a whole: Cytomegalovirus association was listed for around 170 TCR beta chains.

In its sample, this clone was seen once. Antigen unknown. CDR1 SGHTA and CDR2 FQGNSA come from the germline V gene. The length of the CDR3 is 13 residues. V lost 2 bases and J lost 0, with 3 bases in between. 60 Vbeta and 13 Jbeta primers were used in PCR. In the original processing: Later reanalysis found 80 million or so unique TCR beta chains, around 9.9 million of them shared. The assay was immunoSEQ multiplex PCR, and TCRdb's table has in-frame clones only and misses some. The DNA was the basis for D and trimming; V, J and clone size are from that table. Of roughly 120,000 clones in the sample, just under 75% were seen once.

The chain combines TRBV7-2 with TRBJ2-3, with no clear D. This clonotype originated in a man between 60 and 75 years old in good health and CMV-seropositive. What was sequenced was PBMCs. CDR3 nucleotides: TGTGCCAGCAGCTTACCGAGCACAGATACGCAGTATTTT. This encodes CASSLPSTDTQYF.